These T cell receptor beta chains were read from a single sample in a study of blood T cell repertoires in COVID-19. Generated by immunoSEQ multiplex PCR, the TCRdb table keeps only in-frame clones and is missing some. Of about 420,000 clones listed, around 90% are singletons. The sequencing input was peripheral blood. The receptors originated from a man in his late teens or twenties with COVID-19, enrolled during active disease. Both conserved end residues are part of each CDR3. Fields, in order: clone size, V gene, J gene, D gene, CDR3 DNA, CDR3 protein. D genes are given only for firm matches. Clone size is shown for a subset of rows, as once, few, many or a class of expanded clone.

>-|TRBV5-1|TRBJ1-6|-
TGCGCCAGCAGCTCCAAGATTGGGGGCTTTTTGGTTTCACCCCTCCACTTT
CASSSKIGGFLVSPLHF
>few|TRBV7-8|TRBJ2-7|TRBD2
TGTGCCAGCAGCTCCTTTGGACTAGTAGGCTACGAGCAGTACTTC
CASSSFGLVGYEQYF
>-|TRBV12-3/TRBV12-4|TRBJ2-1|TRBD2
TGTGCCAGCAGTTGGGGGGGTGGTGAGCAGTTCTTC
CASSWGGGEQFF
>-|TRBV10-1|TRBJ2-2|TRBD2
TGCGCCAGCAGTCTGACTAGCGGGGCGGCCGGGGAGCTGTTTTTT
CASSLTSGAAGELFF
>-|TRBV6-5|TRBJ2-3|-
TGTGCCAGCCGATTAAGCCATACGCAGTATTTT
CASRLSHTQYF
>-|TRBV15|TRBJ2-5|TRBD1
TGTGCCACCAGCAGAGCCGGGACAGGGTTTGAGACCCAGTACTTC
CATSRAGTGFETQYF
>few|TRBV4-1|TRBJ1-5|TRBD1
TGCGCCAGCAGCCATCCCGGGACAGGGAAAAAGATAGATCAGCCCCAGCATTTT
CASSHPGTGKKIDQPQHF
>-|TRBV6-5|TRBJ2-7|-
TGTGCCAGCACGCGGCAGGGGTCGGACGAGCAGTACTTC
CASTRQGSDEQYF
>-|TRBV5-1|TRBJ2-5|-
TGCGCCAGCCGGTTGGGGGCCCAAGAGACCCAGTACTTC
CASRLGAQETQYF
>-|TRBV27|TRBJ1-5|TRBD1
TGTGCCAGCAGTATTAACAGGGGTAGCAATCAGCCCCAGCATTTT
CASSINRGSNQPQHF
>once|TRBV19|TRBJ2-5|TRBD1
TGTGCCAGTAGTAGGACAGGGGGCCTACTCAGAGAGACCCAGTACTTC
CASSRTGGLLRETQYF
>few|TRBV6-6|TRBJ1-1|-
TGTGCCAGCAGACCGCAGGACGGAGGGATGAACACTGAAGCTTTCTTT
CASRPQDGGMNTEAFF
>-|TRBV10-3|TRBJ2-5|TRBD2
TGTGCCATCAGTGAGTCAGTTGGGACTAGCGGGGAGACCCAGTACTTC
CAISESVGTSGETQYF
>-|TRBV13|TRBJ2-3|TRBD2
TGTGCCAGCAGCTTAGAAGGATTGCGGGAGGGCTTGGCAGATACGCAGTATTTT
CASSLEGLREGLADTQYF
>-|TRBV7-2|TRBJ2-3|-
TGTGCCAGCAGCAGAGGGACTGCCACAGATACGCAGTATTTT
CASSRGTATDTQYF
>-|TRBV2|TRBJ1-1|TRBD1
TGTGCCAGCAGATACAGACAGGGGGCTGGTGTAGAAGCTTTCTTT
CASRYRQGAGVEAFF
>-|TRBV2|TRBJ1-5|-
TGTGCCAGCAGATCCGGGACATTCGTTAATCAGCCCCAGCATTTT
CASRSGTFVNQPQHF
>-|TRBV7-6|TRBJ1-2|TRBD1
TGTGCCAGCAGCCCGTCCCGGGACAGCTATGGCTACACCTTC
CASSPSRDSYGYTF
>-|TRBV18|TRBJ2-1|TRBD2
TGTGCCAGCTCACCGAGCGGGGGGCGGAATGAGCAGTTCTTC
CASSPSGGRNEQFF
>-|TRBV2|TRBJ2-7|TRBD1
TGTGCCAGCAGCCGGACAGGTCCGACCTACGAGCAGTACTTC
CASSRTGPTYEQYF
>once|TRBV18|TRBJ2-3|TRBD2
TGTGCCAGCTCGCCAAGGCTTAGCGGGGGGGCCGCAGATACGCAGTATTTT
CASSPRLSGGAADTQYF
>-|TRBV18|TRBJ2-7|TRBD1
TGTGCCAGCTCACTCAAAATAGTTGACAGGGGGCTCGACGAGCAGTACTTC
CASSLKIVDRGLDEQYF
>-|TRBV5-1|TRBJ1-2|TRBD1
TGCGCCAGCAGCCTCTCCCCGGGACAGGGGAACTATGGCTACACCTTC
CASSLSPGQGNYGYTF
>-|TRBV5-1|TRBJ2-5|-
TGCGCCAGCAGCCTCGAGGGACAAGAGACCCAGTACTTC
CASSLEGQETQYF
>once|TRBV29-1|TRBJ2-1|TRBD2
TGCAGCGTAGCCTCCGGGACTAGCGGGGGCCAGCAGTTCTTC
CSVASGTSGGQQFF
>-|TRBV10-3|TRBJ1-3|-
TGTGCCACTCAACAGGGATCTGGAAACACCATATATTTT
CATQQGSGNTIYF
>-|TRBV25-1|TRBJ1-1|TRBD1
TGTGCCAGCAGACAGGGGGCTGAAGCTTTCTTT
CASRQGAEAFF
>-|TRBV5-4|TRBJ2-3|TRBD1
TGTGCCAGCAGCTGGGACAGAAGCACAGATACGCAGTATTTT
CASSWDRSTDTQYF
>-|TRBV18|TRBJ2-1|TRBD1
TGTGCCAGCTCCGTGCAGGGGGTTAACTACAATGAGCAGTTCTTC
CASSVQGVNYNEQFF
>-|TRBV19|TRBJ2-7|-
TGTGCCAGTAGTATGCGTGGGGGGTTTCGCCACGAGCAGTACTTC
CASSMRGGFRHEQYF
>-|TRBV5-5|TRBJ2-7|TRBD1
TGTGCCAGCAGCTCTGACAGGGGGCGCGGTCTCGAGCAGTACTTC
CASSSDRGRGLEQYF
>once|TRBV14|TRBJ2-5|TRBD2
TGTGCCAGCAGCCAAGATAGTCTAGCGGGGGGTTCGAAGACCCAGTACTTC
CASSQDSLAGGSKTQYF
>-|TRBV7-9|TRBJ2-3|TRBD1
TGTGCCAGCAGCAAACAGACAGGGCTCACAGATACGCAGTATTTT
CASSKQTGLTDTQYF
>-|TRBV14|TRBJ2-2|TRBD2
TGTGCCAGCAGCCCGTTCAGGCTAGCGGCAAACACCGGGGAGCTGTTTTTT
CASSPFRLAANTGELFF
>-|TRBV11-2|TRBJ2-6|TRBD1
TGTGCCAGCAGCACGGGACAGGGGGCGACCTCTGGGGCCAACGTCCTGACTTTC
CASSTGQGATSGANVLTF
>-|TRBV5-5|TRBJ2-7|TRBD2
TGTGCCAGCAGCTTGGAAGGGACTAACTACGAGCAGTACTTC
CASSLEGTNYEQYF
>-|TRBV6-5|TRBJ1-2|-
TGTGCCAGCAGTTACGAACAGGGAAATGGCTACACCTTC
CASSYEQGNGYTF
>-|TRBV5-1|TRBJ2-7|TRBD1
TGCGCCAGCAGCTTGGGGGAGGGACAGGGGGCCTACGAGCAGTACTTC
CASSLGEGQGAYEQYF
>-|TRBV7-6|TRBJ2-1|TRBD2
TGTGCCAGCAGCTACAGCGGGGGAGCTTACAATGAGCAGTTCTTC
CASSYSGGAYNEQFF